This T cell receptor (beta chain) was profiled in a study of T cell responses to AZD1222 COVID-19 vaccine. Study results and caveats: Reportedly, nearly half the spike-specific TCRs target unmutated variant regions.

The assay was immunoSEQ multiplex PCR, and TCRdb's table has in-frame clones only and misses some. The sample lists 90,000 to 150,000 clones, approximately 90% occurring once. A word on this clone: Its antigen remains unknown.

Per germline, CDR1 SGHRS and CDR2 YFSETQ. The J segment lost 7 bases and the V segment lost 4 bases, leaving 3 bases of the junction unmatched. The CDR3 has 15 amino acids. The V gene is TRBV5-1, the J gene TRBJ2-2; TRBD2 aligns across 14 bases. This TCR was recovered from an adult in good health. The sample was peripheral blood, taken on day 0 of AZD1222 vaccination. CDR3 nucleotide sequence: TGCGCCAGCAGCAAGACTAGCGGGAGGGTCGGGGAGCTGTTTTTT. This encodes CASSKTSGRVGELFF.